Below, 8 T cell receptor beta chains from the same sample are listed, as sequenced in a study of molecular identifiers for immune sequencing clone quantification. TCRdb re-called the PCR reads with MiXCR, one entry per CDR3 protein. Among around 6,000 distinct CDR3 sequences listed, approximately 15% were seen once. Sequenced sample: naive CD8+ T cells from blood, with Jurkat cell RNA spiked in. Subset described: FACS-sorted CD8+CD4-CCR7+CD45RA+ naive T cells. The receptors stem from a human donor in good health. Some libraries in this study had Jurkat cell RNA spiked in.

This clonotype was detected only once. Sequence at one end of the junction differs from germline and may be a read error. V is TRBV6-5 and J is TRBJ2-3, with D possibly TRBD2 on 7 matching bases. The germline V gene encodes CDR1 MNHEY and CDR2 SVGAGI. CDR3 length equals 14 residues. Written as DNA, the CDR3 is TGCGCCAGGGAGGGGGAACCCCGCACAGGTACGCAGTATTTT. Encoded protein: CAREGEPRTGTQYF.

By sample fraction, this clonotype is medium-sized (0.01 to 0.1%). The chain uses TRBV4-1 and TRBJ2-3; 7 bases fit TRBD1. The CDR3 spans 12 residues. V lost 11 bases to trimming and J lost 1 base; unmatched junction nucleotides: 3. From germline, CDR1 is MGHRA and CDR2 YSYEKL. The CDR3 bases are TGCGCCTGCGGACAGGGCACAGATACGCAGTATTTT. Amino acids: CACGQGTDTQYF.

This clonotype is termed medium-sized. The rearrangement links TRBV14 to TRBJ2-1, with a weak D call TRBD2 (5 bases). CDR1 SGHDN and CDR2 FVKESK come from the germline V gene. The V end was cut by 4 bases, the J end by 3 bases, with 10 bases between. The CDR3 consists of 14 residues. The CDR3 spells CASSLERNYNEQFF. CDR3 nucleotides: TGTGCCAGCAGCCTCGAGCGGAACTACAATGAGCAGTTCTTC.

As for this clonotype: This may arise from a read error, as a much more abundant clone is one base away. The rearrangement uses TRBV9 and TRBJ2-7; D remains ambiguous. The V gene lost 7 bases and the J gene lost 5 bases, with 16 bases spanning the gap. There are 13 residues in the CDR3. Per germline, CDR1 SGDLS and CDR2 YYNGEE. The CDR3 nucleotides read TGTGCCAGCGGCGCCCCGATTACCCACGAGCAGTACTTC. This gives the protein CASGAPITHEQYF.

This clonotype is medium-sized within its sample. The chain links TRBV30 to TRBJ2-7, with 8 bases matching TRBD1. Germline V lookup: CDR1 GTSNPN, CDR2 SVGIG (reference sequence). CDR3 length equals 12 residues. With 5 bases clipped from V and 0 bases from J, the junction kept 0 bases outside the gene matches. The CDR3 DNA reads TGTGCCTGGGGACAGGGCTCCTACGAGCAGTACTTC. Its protein product is CAWGQGSYEQYF.

This clonotype has a single count. J is TRBJ2-5 and V is TRBV29-1, with 8 bases lining up with TRBD2. This CDR3 has 13 amino acids. Trimming at V came to 8 bases and at J to 0 bases, leaving 5 bases not matched to a gene. The germline V gene has CDR1 SQVTM and CDR2 ANQGSEA. The CDR3 coding sequence is TGCAGCTTCATAGCGGGGAACCAAGAGACCCAGTACTTC. Its protein is CSFIAGNQETQYF.

V gene TRBV4-3 combines with J gene TRBJ2-3, with D unresolved. In germline, CDR1 is LGHNA, CDR2 YSLEER. The CDR3 spans 17 residues. The ends were cut back, 0 bases at V and 5 bases at J, with 18 bases in the middle. The CDR3 DNA is TGCGCCAGCAGCCAAGATCGGTACGGTCCATTGGGAGATACGCAGTATTTT. The encoded protein is CASSQDRYGPLGDTQYF.

This clonotype is medium-sized. The rearrangement links TRBV7-7 to TRBJ2-3; D unclear. Trimming removed 1 base at V and 1 base at J, with 6 bases between. Germline CDR1 SSHAT, CDR2 FNYEAQ (reference sequence). CDR3 length: 14 residues. Here the CDR3 DNA reads TGTGCCAGCAGCTTAGACATCGGCACAGATACGCAGTATTTT. Its protein product is CASSLDIGTDTQYF.